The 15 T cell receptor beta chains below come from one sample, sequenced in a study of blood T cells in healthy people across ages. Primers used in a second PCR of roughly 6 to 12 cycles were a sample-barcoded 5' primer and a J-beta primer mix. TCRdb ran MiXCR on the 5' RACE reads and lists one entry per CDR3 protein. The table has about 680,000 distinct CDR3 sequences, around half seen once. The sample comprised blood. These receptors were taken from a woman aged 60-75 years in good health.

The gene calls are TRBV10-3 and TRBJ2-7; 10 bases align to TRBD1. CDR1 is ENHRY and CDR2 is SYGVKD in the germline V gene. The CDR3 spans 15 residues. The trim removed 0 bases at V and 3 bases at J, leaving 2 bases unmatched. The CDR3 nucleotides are TGTGCCATCAGTGAGTCCGGGACAGGGGTCTACGAGCAGTACTTC. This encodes CAISESGTGVYEQYF.

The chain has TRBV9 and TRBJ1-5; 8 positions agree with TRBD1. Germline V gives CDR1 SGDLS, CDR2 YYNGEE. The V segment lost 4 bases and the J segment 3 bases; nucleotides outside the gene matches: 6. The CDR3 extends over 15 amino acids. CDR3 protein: CASSRGTGFNQPQHF. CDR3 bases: TGTGCCAGCAGCAGGGGGACAGGATTCAATCAGCCCCAGCATTTT. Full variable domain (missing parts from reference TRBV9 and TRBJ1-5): DSGVTQTPKHLITATGQRVTLRCSPRSGDLSVYWYQQSLDQGLQFLIQYYNGEERAKGNILERFSAQQFPDLHSELNLSSLELGDSALYFCASSRGTGFNQPQHFGDGTRLSIL.

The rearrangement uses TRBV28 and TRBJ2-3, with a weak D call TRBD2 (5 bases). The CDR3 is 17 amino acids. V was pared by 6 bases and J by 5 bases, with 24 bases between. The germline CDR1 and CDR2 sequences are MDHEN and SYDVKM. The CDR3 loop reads CASSSLGGFRPRDTQYF. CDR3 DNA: TGTGCCAGCAGCTCATTGGGCGGGTTCCGCCCCAGAGATACGCAGTATTTT.

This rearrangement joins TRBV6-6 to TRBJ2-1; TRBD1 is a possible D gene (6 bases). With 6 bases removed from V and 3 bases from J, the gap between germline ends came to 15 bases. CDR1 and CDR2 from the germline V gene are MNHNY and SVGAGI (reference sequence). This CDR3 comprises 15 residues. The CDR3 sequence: CASRRPGQNYNEQFF. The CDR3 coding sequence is TGTGCCAGCAGAAGACCGGGACAAAACTACAATGAGCAGTTCTTC.

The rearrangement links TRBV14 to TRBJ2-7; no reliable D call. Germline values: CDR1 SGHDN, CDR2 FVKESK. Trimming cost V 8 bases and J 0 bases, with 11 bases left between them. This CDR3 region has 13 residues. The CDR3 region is CASQIAGSYEQYF. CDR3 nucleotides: TGTGCCAGCCAAATAGCAGGCTCCTACGAGCAGTACTTC.

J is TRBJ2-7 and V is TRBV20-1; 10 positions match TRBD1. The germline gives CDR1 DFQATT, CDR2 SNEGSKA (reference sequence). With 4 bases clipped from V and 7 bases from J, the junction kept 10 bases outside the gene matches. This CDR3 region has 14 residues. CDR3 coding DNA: TGCAGTGCTAACGCCGGGACAGGGGTGGAAGAGCAGTACTTC. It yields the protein CSANAGTGVEEQYF.

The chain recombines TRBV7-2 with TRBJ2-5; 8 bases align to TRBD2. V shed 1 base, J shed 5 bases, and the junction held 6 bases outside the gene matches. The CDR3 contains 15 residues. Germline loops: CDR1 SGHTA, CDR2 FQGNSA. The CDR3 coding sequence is TGTGCCAGCAGCTTAGATGCGGGAGGCCGCGAGACCCAGTACTTC. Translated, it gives CASSLDAGGRETQYF.

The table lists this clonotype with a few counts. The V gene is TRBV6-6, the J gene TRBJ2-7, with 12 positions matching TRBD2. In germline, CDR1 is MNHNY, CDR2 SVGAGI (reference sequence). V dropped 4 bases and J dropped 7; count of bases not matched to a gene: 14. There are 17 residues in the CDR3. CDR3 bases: TGTGCCAGCAGTTCGAAGACTAGCGGGAGTACGGGCAATGAGCAGTACTTC. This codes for CASSSKTSGSTGNEQYF.

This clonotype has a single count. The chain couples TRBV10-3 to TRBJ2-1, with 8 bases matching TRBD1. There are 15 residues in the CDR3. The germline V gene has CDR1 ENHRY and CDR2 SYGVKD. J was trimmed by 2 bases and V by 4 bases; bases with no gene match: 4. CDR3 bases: TGTGCCATCAGTGCGACAGGGGATCCCTACAATGAGCAGTTCTTC. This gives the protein CAISATGDPYNEQFF.

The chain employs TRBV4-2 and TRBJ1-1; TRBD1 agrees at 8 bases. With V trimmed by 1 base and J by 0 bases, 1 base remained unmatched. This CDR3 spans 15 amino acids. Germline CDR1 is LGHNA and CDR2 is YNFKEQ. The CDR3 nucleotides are TGTGCCAGCAGCCAAGCAGGGGGCGTGAACACTGAAGCTTTCTTT. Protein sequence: CASSQAGGVNTEAFF.

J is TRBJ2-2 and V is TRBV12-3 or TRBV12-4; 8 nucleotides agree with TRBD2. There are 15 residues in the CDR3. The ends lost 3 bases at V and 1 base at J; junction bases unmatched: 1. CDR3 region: CASSLSGRNTGELFF. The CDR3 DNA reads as TGTGCCAGCAGTTTGAGCGGGAGGAACACCGGGGAGCTGTTTTTT.

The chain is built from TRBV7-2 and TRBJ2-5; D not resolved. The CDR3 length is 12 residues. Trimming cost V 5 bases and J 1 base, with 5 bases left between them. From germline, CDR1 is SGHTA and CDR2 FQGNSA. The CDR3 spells CASSAIQETQYF. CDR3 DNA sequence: TGTGCCAGCAGCGCCATCCAAGAGACCCAGTACTTC.

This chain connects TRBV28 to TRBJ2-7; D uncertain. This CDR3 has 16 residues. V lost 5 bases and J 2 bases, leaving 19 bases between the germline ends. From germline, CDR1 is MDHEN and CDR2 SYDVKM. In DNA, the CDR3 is TGTGCCAGCAGTCCACCACACCAAACTGGGGCCTACGAGCAGTACTTC. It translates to CASSPPHQTGAYEQYF.

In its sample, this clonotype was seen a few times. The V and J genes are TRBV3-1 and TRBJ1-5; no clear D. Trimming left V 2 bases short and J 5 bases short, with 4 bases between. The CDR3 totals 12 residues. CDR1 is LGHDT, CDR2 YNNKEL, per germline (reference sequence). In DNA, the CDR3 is TGTGCCAGCAGCCAAACCGATCAGCCCCAGCATTTT. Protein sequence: CASSQTDQPQHF.

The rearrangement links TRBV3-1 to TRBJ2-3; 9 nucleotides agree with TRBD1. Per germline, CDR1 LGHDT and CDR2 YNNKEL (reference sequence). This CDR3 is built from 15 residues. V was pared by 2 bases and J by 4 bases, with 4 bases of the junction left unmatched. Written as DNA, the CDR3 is TGTGCCAGCAGCCAAAGGGACAGGGCTTCAGATACGCAGTATTTT. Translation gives CASSQRDRASDTQYF.